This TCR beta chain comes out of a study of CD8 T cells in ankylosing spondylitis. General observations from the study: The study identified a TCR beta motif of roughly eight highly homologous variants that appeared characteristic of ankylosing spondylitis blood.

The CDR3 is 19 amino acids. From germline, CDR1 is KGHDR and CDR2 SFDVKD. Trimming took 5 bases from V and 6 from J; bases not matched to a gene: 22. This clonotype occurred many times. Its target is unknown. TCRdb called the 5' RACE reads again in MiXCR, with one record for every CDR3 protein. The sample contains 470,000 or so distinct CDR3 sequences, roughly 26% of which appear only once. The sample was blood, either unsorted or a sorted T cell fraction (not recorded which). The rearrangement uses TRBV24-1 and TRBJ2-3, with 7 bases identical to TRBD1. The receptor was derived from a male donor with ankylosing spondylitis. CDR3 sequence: CATSALGTERESPRDTQYF. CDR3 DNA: TGTGCCACCAGTGCCCTCGGGACAGAACGAGAATCGCCCAGGGATACGCAGTATTTT.